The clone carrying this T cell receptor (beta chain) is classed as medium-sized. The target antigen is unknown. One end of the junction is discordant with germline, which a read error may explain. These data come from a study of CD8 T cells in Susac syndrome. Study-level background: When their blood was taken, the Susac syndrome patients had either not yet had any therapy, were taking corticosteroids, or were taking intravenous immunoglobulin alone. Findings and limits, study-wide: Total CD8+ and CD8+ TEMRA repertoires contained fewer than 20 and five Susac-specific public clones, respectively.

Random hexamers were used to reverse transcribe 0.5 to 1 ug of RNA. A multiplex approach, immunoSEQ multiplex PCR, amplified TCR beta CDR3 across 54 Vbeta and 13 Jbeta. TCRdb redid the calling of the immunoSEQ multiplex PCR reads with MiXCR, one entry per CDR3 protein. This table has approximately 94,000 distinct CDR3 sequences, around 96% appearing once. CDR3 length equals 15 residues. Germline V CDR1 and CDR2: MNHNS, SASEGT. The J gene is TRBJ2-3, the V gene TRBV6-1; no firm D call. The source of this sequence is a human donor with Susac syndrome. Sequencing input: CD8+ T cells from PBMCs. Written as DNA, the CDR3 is TGTGCCATCAGTGAGCTCGGAACAGCCACAGATACGCAGTATTTT. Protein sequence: CAISELGTATDTQYF.